The 18 T cell receptor beta chains below come from one sample, sequenced in a study of T cell responses to AZD1222 COVID-19 vaccine. TCRdb keeps only in-frame clones here, not all; method: immunoSEQ multiplex PCR. The sample holds 180,000 or so clones, approximately 92% seen once. The sample consisted of peripheral blood, taken on day 0 of AZD1222 vaccination. The receptors were gathered from an adult in good health.

CDR3: CASSWTVGSYEQYF. The DNA for the CDR3 is TGCGCCAGCAGCTGGACAGTCGGCTCCTACGAGCAGTACTTC. The J gene is TRBJ2-7, the V gene TRBV5-1; D is possibly TRBD1 (6 bases). The CDR3 is 14 residues long. In germline, CDR1 is SGHRS, CDR2 YFSETQ. The V end lost 3 bases, the J end lost 0 bases, and 10 bases lay between the germline ends.

DNA of the CDR3: TGTGCCAGCTCACCGGTCACAGGGTCCTCTGGAAACACCATATATTTT. Its protein is CASSPVTGSSGNTIYF. The J gene is TRBJ1-3, the V gene TRBV18, with D perhaps TRBD1 (6 bases). Germline values: CDR1 KGHSH, CDR2 LQKENI. The CDR3 is 16 amino acids. The V end lost 3 bases, the J end lost 0 bases, and 12 bases lay between the germline ends.

The chain links TRBV3-1 (or the pseudogene TRBV3-2) to TRBJ2-2; D is uncertain. V was cut by 4 bases and J by 6 bases, with 6 bases left in between. The CDR3 extends over 12 amino acids. Per germline, CDR1 LGHDT and CDR2 YNNKEL (reference sequence). CDR3 residues: CASSLRPGELFF. The CDR3 nucleotides read TGTGCCAGCAGCCTTCGCCCCGGGGAGCTGTTTTTT.

The chain employs TRBV20-1 and TRBJ2-4; D uncertain. In germline, CDR1 is DFQATT, CDR2 SNEGSKA (reference sequence). V was shortened by 3 bases and J by 0 bases, with 12 bases between the two germline ends. The CDR3 runs 15 residues. CDR3 amino acids: CSASPPVSAKNIQYF. The DNA for the CDR3 is TGCAGTGCTAGTCCCCCGGTTTCAGCCAAAAACATTCAGTACTTC.

This rearrangement joins TRBV10-3 to TRBJ2-1; 8 nucleotides line up with TRBD2. V dropped 6 bases and J dropped 2; count of bases not matched to a gene: 15. CDR3 size: 18 residues. CDR1 is ENHRY, CDR2 SYGVKD, per germline. CDR3 in amino acids: CAISIRAVREGTYNEQFF. The CDR3 DNA follows: TGTGCCATCAGCATTCGCGCCGTTCGGGAGGGCACCTACAATGAGCAGTTCTTC.

The genes are TRBV30 and TRBJ1-2, with 9 bases that match TRBD1. The trim removed 8 bases at V and 5 bases at J, leaving 9 bases unmatched. The length of the CDR3 is 13 residues. CDR1 and CDR2 from the germline V gene are GTSNPN and SVGIG (reference sequence). CDR3 protein: CALPGQGKYGYTF. In nucleotides, the CDR3 is TGTGCCCTCCCCGGACAGGGGAAGTATGGCTACACCTTC.

CDR3 coding DNA: TGTGCCAGTAGTGAAAACGCCGGGGAGCTGTTTTTT. Protein product: CASSENAGELFF. The chain is built from TRBV19 and TRBJ2-2; D unclear. The germline V and J ends were trimmed by 5 bases and 6 bases, with 7 bases remaining between them. This CDR3 has 12 amino acids. Germline assignment: CDR1 LNHDA and CDR2 SQIVND (reference sequence).

The chain is built from TRBV12-3 or TRBV12-4 and TRBJ2-5; D is ambiguous. Trimming removed 4 bases from V and 4 bases from J, with 7 bases in between. The CDR3 totals 12 residues. The CDR3 DNA follows: TGTGCCAGCAGTTATAACGGAGAGACCCAGTACTTC. Its translation: CASSYNGETQYF.

V gene TRBV6-6 combines with J gene TRBJ2-7; 9 bases are shared with TRBD1. CDR3 length: 12 residues. Germline CDR1 MNHNY, CDR2 SVGAGI (reference sequence). V shed 6 bases and J 5 bases; nucleotides not matched to a gene: 2. The CDR3 nucleotides read TGTGCCAGCAGACGGACAGGGGACGAGCAGTACTTC. It yields the protein CASRRTGDEQYF.

The gene calls are TRBV5-1 and TRBJ1-1; 7 bases align to TRBD1. CDR1 is SGHRS, CDR2 YFSETQ, per germline. The junction had 16 bases not matched to a gene; V was cut back by 7 bases and J by 10 bases. The CDR3 is made up of 14 amino acids. The CDR3 sequence: CASGPGQLAARAFF. The CDR3 DNA reads TGCGCCAGCGGACCGGGACAGTTGGCGGCGAGAGCTTTCTTT.

The chain joins TRBV6-5 to TRBJ2-7; 7 nucleotides line up with TRBD1. Germline lookup yields CDR1 MNHEY and CDR2 SVGAGI. The CDR3 length is 15 residues. The ends lost 2 bases at V and 3 bases at J; junction bases unmatched: 7. The DNA for the CDR3 is TGTGCCAGCAGTTACCCCCGACAGGGCTACTACGAGCAGTACTTC. Its protein product is CASSYPRQGYYEQYF.

The CDR3 DNA follows: TGTGCCAGCAGTGATACGGATAGCGGGACCCACAATGAGCAGTTCTTC. This translates into CASSDTDSGTHNEQFF. The rearrangement joins TRBV25-1 to TRBJ2-1, with 8 bases matching TRBD2. This CDR3 comprises 16 residues. CDR1 is MGHDK, CDR2 SYGVNS, per germline. The V and J ends lost 3 bases and 5 bases, in that order; junction bases with no gene match: 9.

The chain uses TRBV7-9 and TRBJ2-7; 9 bases line up with TRBD1. Germline values: CDR1 SEHNR, CDR2 FQNEAQ (reference sequence). The length of the CDR3 is 16 residues. V was pared by 5 bases and J by 2 bases, with 10 bases of the junction left unmatched. The CDR3 loop reads CASSLPPGQGAYEQYF. Written as DNA, the CDR3 is TGTGCCAGCAGCCTCCCTCCGGGACAGGGAGCCTACGAGCAGTACTTC.

The chain is built from TRBV5-1 and TRBJ2-1; TRBD2 might be the D (5 bases). Germline V gene sequence: CDR1 SGHRS, CDR2 YFSETQ. The CDR3 is 15 amino acids. The V end was cut by 2 bases, the J end by 2 bases, with 11 bases between. This CDR3 is CASSFGSGAYNEQFF. Written as DNA, the CDR3 is TGCGCCAGCAGCTTCGGCAGCGGAGCCTACAATGAGCAGTTCTTC.

This clone was observed a handful of times. This sample also contains other DNA sequences that code for the same CDR3. The chain is built from TRBV5-1 and TRBJ2-7, with D hard to call. Trimming cost V 0 bases and J 2 bases, with 9 bases left between them. CDR3 length equals 14 residues. Germline V gives CDR1 SGHRS, CDR2 YFSETQ. The CDR3 loop is CASSLGGQTYEQYF. CDR3 nucleotides: TGCGCCAGCAGCTTGGGTGGGCAGACCTACGAGCAGTACTTC.

This clone was counted a single time. The chain uses TRBV3-1 (or the pseudogene TRBV3-2) and TRBJ1-2; no definite D call. CDR3 size: 15 residues. CDR1 and CDR2 (germline): LGHDT, YNNKEL (reference sequence). The V gene lost 0 bases and the J gene lost 0 bases, with 8 bases spanning the gap. The CDR3 coding sequence is TGTGCCAGCAGCCAAGATGACCGAACTAACTATGGCTACACCTTC. As protein: CASSQDDRTNYGYTF.

The gene calls are TRBV7-8 and TRBJ1-1; 7 nucleotides align to TRBD1. V was clipped by 4 bases and J by 1 base; unmatched bases: 9. Germline V gene lookup returns CDR1 SGHVS and CDR2 FQNEAQ. The CDR3 extends over 16 amino acids. CDR3 residues: CASSSKGAGRNTEAFF. The DNA of the CDR3 is TGTGCCAGCAGCTCTAAGGGGGCGGGTAGGAACACTGAAGCTTTCTTT.

The chain employs TRBV19 and TRBJ2-6; tentatively, D is TRBD1 (5 bases). Germline CDR1 and CDR2: LNHDA and SQIVND (reference sequence). V was cut by 9 bases and J by 1 base, with 7 bases left in between. The CDR3 length is 13 residues. The chain's CDR3 is CASDRSGANVLTF. CDR3 sequence (DNA): TGTGCCAGCGACAGATCTGGGGCCAACGTCCTGACTTTC.